The clone carrying this T cell receptor beta chain was counted a single time. The CDR3 spans 18 residues. With 4 bases removed from V and 0 bases from J, the gap between germline ends came to 20 bases. CDR1 is SGDLS, CDR2 YYNGEE, per germline. The protocol was immunoSEQ multiplex PCR, while the TCRdb copy is restricted to in-frame clones and leaves out a portion. Seen here are about 190,000 clones, roughly nine tenths observed once, and the top ten hold around 23%. The data were obtained in a study of blood T cell repertoires in COVID-19. Which cohort a participant joined came from the clinical history participants gave.

The sequenced material came from PBMCs or T cells enriched from blood (not recorded which). The rearrangement uses TRBV9 and TRBJ1-3; D is perhaps TRBD1 (5 bases). The sequence came from a woman in her forties in a cohort exposed to, infected with or recovered from COVID-19 (not recorded which). CDR3 coding DNA: TGTGCCAGCAGCTCTCGTCTGGGGCAGGAGAGCTCTGGAAACACCATATATTTT. Its protein product is CASSSRLGQESSGNTIYF.